This note documents a single T cell receptor beta chain sequence. What it recognizes is unknown. The data are from a study of cytomegalovirus exposure and HLA in healthy donors. Germline V gene sequence: CDR1 SEHNR, CDR2 FQNEAQ (reference sequence). The length of the CDR3 is 13 residues. The junction had 5 bases not matched to a gene; V was cut back by 0 bases and J by 9 bases. Findings and limits, study-wide: 164 TCR beta chains were listed as cytomegalovirus-associated.

The study ran its PCR with 60 Vbeta and 13 Jbeta primers. Profiling relied on immunoSEQ multiplex PCR, and the TCRdb table lists in-frame clones only, not all of them. The sample has over 95,000 clones, about 79% seen once; the top ten hold about 2%. The sample taken for sequencing was PBMCs. The rearrangement links TRBV7-9 to TRBJ2-7, with 7 positions matching TRBD2. The source of this sequence is a human donor in good health. CDR3 residues: CASSLAGGWRQYF. CDR3 coding DNA: TGTGCCAGCAGCTTAGCGGGGGGGTGGAGGCAGTACTTC.